The 15 T cell receptor beta chains reported below all come from one sample, sequenced in a study of shared clonotypes between healthy human individuals. The naive CD8 subset, CD45RO-negative cells positively selected for CCR7, excluded terminally differentiated effector memory CD45RA+ cells. Assay: immunoSEQ multiplex PCR; the TCRdb copy retains only in-frame clones and omits some. This repertoire shows about 2 million clones, about 95% found once; its top ten account for around 1%. The specimen sequenced was naive CD8+ T cells sorted from blood. The origin of the receptors is a man younger than 35 in good health.

This chain uses TRBV4-1 with TRBJ2-2; D gene uncertain. V was clipped by 0 bases and J by 1 base, with 9 bases between them. Germline V CDR1 and CDR2: MGHRA, YSYEKL. This CDR3 is built from 16 residues. The CDR3 is CASSQDPPGNTGELFF. The DNA for the CDR3 is TGCGCCAGCAGCCAAGACCCGCCAGGGAACACCGGGGAGCTGTTTTTT.

This CDR3 is CASSSPGTPDTEAFF. The CDR3 DNA reads as TGTGCCAGCAGCAGCCCCGGGACGCCCGACACTGAAGCTTTCTTT. The chain recombines TRBV5-4 with TRBJ1-1; the D gene is possibly TRBD1 (5 bases). Looked up from germline, CDR1 is SGHNT and CDR2 is YYREEE (reference sequence). The ends were cut back, 4 bases at V and 3 bases at J, with 16 bases in the middle. The CDR3 contains 15 residues.

This rearrangement joins TRBV15 to TRBJ2-5; D could derive from TRBD1 or TRBD2 (5 bases each). Germline loops: CDR1 LNHNV, CDR2 YYDKDF (reference sequence). V lost 8 bases, J lost 3 bases, and 13 bases lay in between. The CDR3 has 13 amino acids. The CDR3 region is CATGTRTKETQYF. In DNA form, the CDR3 reads TGTGCCACCGGGACGAGAACGAAAGAGACCCAGTACTTC.

The chain employs TRBV5-1 and TRBJ2-1; D is possibly TRBD1 or TRBD2 (7 bases each). The CDR3 sequence is 16 residues long. CDR1 and CDR2 (germline): SGHRS, YFSETQ. V lost 7 bases, J lost 14 bases, and 31 bases lay in between. The CDR3 sequence: CASRYWGTGRVQGEFF. CDR3 nucleotides: TGCGCCAGCCGTTACTGGGGAACAGGGAGGGTTCAGGGGGAGTTCTTC.

The rearrangement joins TRBV4-3 to TRBJ2-6, with D unclear. Trimming pared 4 bases from V and 2 bases from J, leaving 18 bases between. Per the germline V gene, CDR1 is LGHNA and CDR2 is YSLEER. The CDR3 extends over 18 amino acids. The CDR3 DNA is TGCGCCAGCAGCCTAACGGGCTTCATGGGCCCTGGGGCCAACGTCCTGACTTTC. Translation gives CASSLTGFMGPGANVLTF.

This clone came up a few times. The V call is TRBV27, the J call TRBJ1-2, with D hard to call. V was shortened by 0 bases and J by 4 bases, with 9 bases between the two germline ends. CDR3 length: 14 residues. Germline V lookup: CDR1 MNHEY, CDR2 SMNVEV (reference sequence). The CDR3 loop is CASSLSSDFYGYTF. The CDR3 bases are TGTGCCAGCAGTTTATCGTCGGATTTCTATGGCTACACCTTC.

The J gene is TRBJ2-5, the V gene TRBV5-5, with 13 bases identical to TRBD2. The V gene end was trimmed by 4 bases and the J gene end by 2 bases; junction bases not matched to a gene: 2. Germline V gene lookup returns CDR1 SGHKS and CDR2 YYEKEE (reference sequence). CDR3 length: 15 residues. In DNA, the CDR3 is TGTGCCAGCAGCGGGGGACTAGCGGGACAAGAGACCCAGTACTTC. Protein product: CASSGGLAGQETQYF. Complete variable domain (other parts from reference TRBV5-5 and TRBJ2-5): DAGVTQSPTHLIKTRGQQVTLRCSPISGHKSVSWYQQVLGQGPQFIFQYYEKEERGRGNFPDRFSARQFPNYSSELNVNALLLGDSALYLCASSGGLAGQETQYFGPGTRLLVL.

In the case of this clone: This sample includes further DNA sequences coding for the same CDR3. This rearrangement joins TRBV7-2 to TRBJ2-7; TRBD2 might be the D (5 bases). V was shortened by 0 bases and J by 2 bases, with 8 bases between the two germline ends. Germline CDR1 SGHTA, CDR2 FQGNSA. The CDR3 runs to 14 residues. The CDR3 is CASSLAGVAYEQYF. Here the CDR3 DNA reads TGTGCCAGCAGCTTAGCGGGAGTAGCCTACGAGCAGTACTTC.

The V gene is TRBV28, the J gene TRBJ2-2, with D possibly TRBD2 on 5 matching bases. Per germline, CDR1 MDHEN and CDR2 SYDVKM. The germline V and J ends were trimmed by 1 base and 6 bases, with 21 bases remaining between them. This CDR3 region has 18 residues. The CDR3 bases are TGTGCCAGCAGTTTATTTGATAAATTGAGGGCGAGGGCCGGGGAGCTGTTTTTT. Protein: CASSLFDKLRARAGELFF.

The rearrangement joins TRBV9 to TRBJ1-4; D not resolved. The V and J ends lost 1 base and 0 bases respectively, with 4 bases between them. This CDR3 is 14 amino acids long. The germline gives CDR1 SGDLS, CDR2 YYNGEE. The CDR3: CASSVRSTNEKLFF. For the CDR3, the DNA is TGTGCCAGCAGCGTACGGTCAACTAATGAAAAACTGTTTTTT.

This chain uses TRBV19 with TRBJ1-2, with D perhaps matching TRBD1 (6 bases). Deletions cut 4 bases from V and 3 bases from J, with 18 bases between. The CDR3 consists of 16 residues. From germline, CDR1 is LNHDA and CDR2 SQIVND (reference sequence). The CDR3, as DNA: TGTGCCAGTAGTACTTACTCTCAGGGGAACGACTATGGCTACACCTTC. It encodes CASSTYSQGNDYGYTF.

The gene calls are TRBV7-3 and TRBJ2-1, with 11 positions matching TRBD1. CDR1 and CDR2 (germline): SGHTA, FQGTGA. This CDR3 has 16 residues. V trimming: 4 bases; J trimming: 6 bases; junction bases outside the gene matches: 8. CDR3 amino acids: CASSSPTGTGGNEQFF. CDR3 coding DNA: TGTGCCAGCAGCTCTCCAACCGGGACAGGGGGCAATGAGCAGTTCTTC.

This rearrangement joins TRBV7-9 to TRBJ2-2, with a weak D call TRBD2 (5 bases). The CDR3 totals 14 residues. With 1 base removed from V and 7 bases from J, the gap between germline ends came to 10 bases. Germline V gives CDR1 SEHNR, CDR2 FQNEAQ (reference sequence). The CDR3 here is CASSLVGSIGELFF. The CDR3 DNA reads as TGTGCCAGCAGCTTAGTGGGGAGTATCGGGGAGCTGTTTTTT.

The chain combines TRBV4-1 with TRBJ2-5; tentatively, D is TRBD1 (5 bases). The DNA end lines up better with TRBJ2-7; the J call may be wrong. Germline CDR1 is MGHRA and CDR2 is YSYEKL. The CDR3 is 15 amino acids. The CDR3 is CASSQEGLGSYEQYF. In nucleotides, the CDR3 is TGCGCCAGCAGCCAAGAGGGGCTAGGCTCCTACGAGCAGTACTTC.

Regarding this clone: Other DNA sequences in this sample translate to the same CDR3. The J gene is TRBJ2-7, the V gene TRBV27; D is perhaps TRBD2 (6 bases). This CDR3 comprises 13 residues. Per the germline V gene, CDR1 is MNHEY and CDR2 is SMNVEV (reference sequence). The ends were cut back, 5 bases at V and 7 bases at J, with 15 bases in the middle. CDR3 residues: CASSPGTRWEQYF. Here the CDR3 DNA reads TGTGCCAGCAGTCCCGGGACTCGGTGGGAGCAGTACTTC.